This paragraph reports one T cell receptor beta chain. Under the authors' procedure: Amplification from reference gene primers served as the basis for estimated nucleated cell counts. Using immunoSEQ multiplex PCR, the repertoire was profiled, and TCRdb retains in-frame clones only, with some absent. Clonal size and the V and J genes are those of that table, whereas D and trimming came from the DNA. The table has 70,000 to 90,000 clones, about 85% seen once. The trim removed 7 bases at V and 1 base at J, leaving 2 bases unmatched. The CDR3 totals 13 residues. Germline-derived CDR1 and CDR2 are MNHEY and SVGAGI. The record originates from a study of blood T cell repertoires in COVID-19. The wider study: Samples of COVID-19 (acute and convalescent) were obtained from the United States, Italy and Spain.

The TCR was taken from a human donor in a cohort sampled during active COVID-19. The sequencing input was peripheral blood. This chain connects TRBV6-5 to TRBJ2-7; 9 positions agree with TRBD1. The CDR3 nucleotides read TGTGCCAGCAAGACAGGGGGTTCCTACGAGCAGTACTTC. Translating it yields CASKTGGSYEQYF.